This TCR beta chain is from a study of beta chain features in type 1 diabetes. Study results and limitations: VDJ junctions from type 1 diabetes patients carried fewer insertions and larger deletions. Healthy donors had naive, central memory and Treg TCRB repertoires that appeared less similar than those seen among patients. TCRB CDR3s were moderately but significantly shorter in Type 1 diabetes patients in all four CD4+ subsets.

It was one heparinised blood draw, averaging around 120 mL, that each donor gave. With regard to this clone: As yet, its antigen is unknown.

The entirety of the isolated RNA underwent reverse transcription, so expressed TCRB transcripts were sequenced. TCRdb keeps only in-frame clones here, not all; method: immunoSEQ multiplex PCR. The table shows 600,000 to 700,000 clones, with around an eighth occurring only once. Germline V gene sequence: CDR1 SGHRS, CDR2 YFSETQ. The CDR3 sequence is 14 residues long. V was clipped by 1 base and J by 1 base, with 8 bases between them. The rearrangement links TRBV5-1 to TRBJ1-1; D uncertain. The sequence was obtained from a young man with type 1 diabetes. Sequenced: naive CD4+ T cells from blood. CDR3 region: CASSLNTENTEAFF. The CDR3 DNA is TGCGCCAGCAGCTTGAATACAGAGAACACTGAAGCTTTCTTT.